This TCR beta chain was obtained from a study of OX40 agonist ivuxolimab in advanced cancers. Data came from immunoSEQ multiplex PCR; TCRdb stores just in-frame clones and leaves some out. The sample holds 70,000 to 95,000 clones, 70% to 90% seen once. Germline V gives CDR1 MGHRA, CDR2 YSYEKL. This CDR3 contains 14 residues. Deletions cut 4 bases from V and 3 bases from J, with 11 bases between. Regarding the study as a whole: Antigens targeted by the expanded peripheral T cells were not determined.

Concerning this clone itself: Its antigen is as yet unknown.

This chain uses TRBV4-1 with TRBJ2-3; D remains ambiguous. The material was CD4+ or CD8+ T cells sorted from blood, obtained in a trial of the OX40 agonist ivuxolimab. The sequence was collected from an adult with an advanced solid tumor such as melanoma, head and neck, liver or kidney cancer. The CDR3: CASSPGGLTDTQYF. The CDR3 DNA reads as TGCGCCAGCAGCCCTGGCGGATTAACAGATACGCAGTATTTT.